This T cell receptor (beta chain) appears in the sequencing data of a study of blood T cell repertoires in COVID-19. The CDR3 is 13 amino acids. In germline, CDR1 is GTSNPN, CDR2 SVGIG (reference sequence). V was clipped by 6 bases and J by 2 bases; unmatched bases: 3. Data came from immunoSEQ multiplex PCR; TCRdb stores just in-frame clones and leaves some out. The sample consists of 120,000 or so clones, around 82% of them appearing once. This clone was recorded once. Sample: peripheral blood. The TCR comes from a man older than 75 with active or convalescent COVID-19. The J gene is TRBJ1-5, the V gene TRBV30; 8 bases are a match to TRBD1. The CDR3 DNA is TGTGCCTGTCAGGGGGCAGGCAATCAGCCCCAGCATTTT. This sequence encodes CACQGAGNQPQHF.